A selection of T cell receptor beta chains follows, all from one sample in a study of T cells in Graves' hyperthyroidism and ophthalmopathy. MiXCR was run by TCRdb on the multiplex PCR reads, yielding one entry per CDR3 protein. The sample records about 99,000 distinct CDR3 sequences, over 45% being singletons. What was sequenced was blood. Receptors originate from a man aged 35 to 55 with Graves' hyperthyroidism. CDR3s include the opening cysteine and the closing phenylalanine or tryptophan. The order of the fields is V gene, clone size, D gene, J gene, CDR3 DNA, CDR3 protein. A D gene is named only where the DNA matches it firmly. Clone size, where shown, is once, few, many, or a class for clones that have expanded.

V gene: TRBV6-5; clone size: few; D gene: .; J gene: TRBJ2-1; CDR3 DNA: TGTGCCAGCAGAACTTATGCCCTCAGGGAGGACAATGAGCAGTTCTTC; CDR3 protein: CASRTYALREDNEQFF
V gene: TRBV7-2; clone size: .; D gene: TRBD2; J gene: TRBJ2-1; CDR3 DNA: TGTGCCAGCAGCCAGTACTTGGGACTAGCGGCTAACTACAATGAGCAGTTCTTC; CDR3 protein: CASSQYLGLAANYNEQFF
V gene: TRBV7-8; clone size: many; D gene: TRBD2; J gene: TRBJ2-2; CDR3 DNA: TGTGCCAGCAGAAGGGGGGGGCTAGCGGGAGGTGGTTCCGGGGAGCTGTTTTTT; CDR3 protein: CASRRGGLAGGGSGELFF
V gene: TRBV29-1; clone size: .; D gene: TRBD2; J gene: TRBJ2-1; CDR3 DNA: TGTAGCGTTGGGGCCGGGAGGGCCCTTGGCTTGTACAATGAGCAGTTCTTC; CDR3 protein: CSVGAGRALGLYNEQFF
V gene: TRBV5-5; clone size: many; D gene: TRBD1; J gene: TRBJ2-7; CDR3 DNA: TGTGCCAGCAGTATCGCAGGGGGTCAGGACTACGAGCAGTACTTC; CDR3 protein: CASSIAGGQDYEQYF
V gene: TRBV7-6; clone size: many; D gene: .; J gene: TRBJ2-5; CDR3 DNA: TGTGCCAGCAGCTTAGCGGGCAACGCCTTCCAAGAGACCCAGTACTTC; CDR3 protein: CASSLAGNAFQETQYF
V gene: TRBV20-1; clone size: many; D gene: TRBD1; J gene: TRBJ2-7; CDR3 DNA: TGCAGTGCAACAGGGGTTTCCCACGAGCAGTACTTC; CDR3 protein: CSATGVSHEQYF
V gene: TRBV9; clone size: many; D gene: TRBD1; J gene: TRBJ1-5; CDR3 DNA: TGTGCCAGCAGCCCTGGGGGACAGAGCAATCAGCCCCAGCATTTT; CDR3 protein: CASSPGGQSNQPQHF
V gene: TRBV25-1; clone size: many; D gene: .; J gene: TRBJ1-1; CDR3 DNA: TGTGCCAGCAGCTTTCTGAAGACAGGCGAAGCTTTCTTT; CDR3 protein: CASSFLKTGEAFF
V gene: TRBV20-1; clone size: many; D gene: .; J gene: TRBJ1-2; CDR3 DNA: TGCAGTGCTCCGGCCGCAGGGACTAACTATGGCTACACCTTC; CDR3 protein: CSAPAAGTNYGYTF
V gene: TRBV2; clone size: many; D gene: .; J gene: TRBJ1-3; CDR3 DNA: TGTGCCAGCAGCCAATTCGACAACTCTGGAAACACCATATATTTT; CDR3 protein: CASSQFDNSGNTIYF
V gene: TRBV5-4; clone size: many; D gene: TRBD1; J gene: TRBJ1-1; CDR3 DNA: TGTGCCAGCAGCTACTGGACAGGGGAAGCTTTCTTT; CDR3 protein: CASSYWTGEAFF
V gene: TRBV7-1; clone size: .; D gene: TRBD2; J gene: TRBJ2-3; CDR3 DNA: TGTGCCAGCAGTCCCAGCGGGGGGAAAGATACGCAGTATTTT; CDR3 protein: CASSPSGGKDTQYF
V gene: TRBV5-6; clone size: many; D gene: TRBD2; J gene: TRBJ2-5; CDR3 DNA: TGTGCCAGCAGCTTTGTTTCTAGCGGGGGGGAAGAGACCCAGTACTTC; CDR3 protein: CASSFVSSGGEETQYF
V gene: TRBV12-3/TRBV12-4; clone size: many; D gene: TRBD1; J gene: TRBJ2-3; CDR3 DNA: TGTGCCAGCAGAGGGGGACAGGGCGGCACAGATACGCAGTATTTT; CDR3 protein: CASRGGQGGTDTQYF
V gene: TRBV30; clone size: .; D gene: TRBD1; J gene: TRBJ2-4; CDR3 DNA: TGTGCCTGGAGTGTGGACAGGAATGGCATTCAGTACTTC; CDR3 protein: CAWSVDRNGIQYF
V gene: TRBV6-5; clone size: many; D gene: .; J gene: TRBJ1-1; CDR3 DNA: TGTGCCAGCAGTTACGGGCAGCGGAACACTGAAGCTTTCTTT; CDR3 protein: CASSYGQRNTEAFF
V gene: TRBV2; clone size: many; D gene: .; J gene: TRBJ2-1; CDR3 DNA: TGTGCCAGCAGAGCCTTGAGGTTTGGCAATGAGCAGTTCTTC; CDR3 protein: CASRALRFGNEQFF
V gene: TRBV20-1; clone size: many; D gene: .; J gene: TRBJ1-4; CDR3 DNA: TGCAGTGCCCCAATAGGGGGATTCGCAACTAATGAAAAACTGTTTTTT; CDR3 protein: CSAPIGGFATNEKLFF
V gene: TRBV6-2/TRBV6-3; clone size: .; D gene: TRBD2; J gene: TRBJ2-7; CDR3 DNA: TGTGCTTTTGGACTAGCGGGAGTTCGCGAGCAGTACTTC; CDR3 protein: CAFGLAGVREQYF
V gene: TRBV7-8; clone size: few; D gene: TRBD1; J gene: TRBJ1-2; CDR3 DNA: TGTGCCAGCAGACGGACAGGGGCTAACTATGGCTACACCTTC; CDR3 protein: CASRRTGANYGYTF
V gene: TRBV25-1; clone size: .; D gene: TRBD1; J gene: TRBJ1-2; CDR3 DNA: TGTGCCAGCAGTGCTAGGGACAGACCCTATGGCTACACCTTC; CDR3 protein: CASSARDRPYGYTF
V gene: TRBV6-1; clone size: many; D gene: TRBD2; J gene: TRBJ2-3; CDR3 DNA: TGTGCCAGCAGTGGCCAGAGCGGGGCAGATACGCAGTATTTT; CDR3 protein: CASSGQSGADTQYF
V gene: TRBV6-1; clone size: many; D gene: TRBD1; J gene: TRBJ1-1; CDR3 DNA: TGTGCCAGCAGTGAAGGACAGGGGAACACTGAAGCTTTCTTT; CDR3 protein: CASSEGQGNTEAFF
V gene: TRBV9; clone size: .; D gene: TRBD1; J gene: TRBJ1-4; CDR3 DNA: TGTGCCAGCAGCGCTCGACAGGGCCCTGAAAAACTGCCTTTT; CDR3 protein: CASSARQGPEKLPF
V gene: TRBV20-1; clone size: many; D gene: TRBD2; J gene: TRBJ2-7; CDR3 DNA: TGCAGTGCTAGAGCTAGGGGGAGCGGGAGCTACGAGCAGTACTTC; CDR3 protein: CSARARGSGSYEQYF
V gene: TRBV20-1; clone size: many; D gene: .; J gene: TRBJ2-1; CDR3 DNA: TGCAGTGCTGGGACTCTATCCCACAATGAGCAGTTCTTC; CDR3 protein: CSAGTLSHNEQFF
V gene: TRBV12-3/TRBV12-4; clone size: .; D gene: .; J gene: TRBJ1-5; CDR3 DNA: TGTGCCAGCAGTTTGGAGGGGGATACGCAGCCCCAGCATTTT; CDR3 protein: CASSLEGDTQPQHF
V gene: TRBV20-1; clone size: .; D gene: TRBD1; J gene: TRBJ2-3; CDR3 DNA: TGCAGTGCGACGAGACAGGGGAGATACAATGAGCAGTATTTT; CDR3 protein: CSATRQGRYNEQYF
V gene: TRBV6-1; clone size: many; D gene: .; J gene: TRBJ1-6; CDR3 DNA: TGTGCCACCCTGGGAGGGTGGTCCTATAATTCACCCCTCCACTTT; CDR3 protein: CATLGGWSYNSPLHF
V gene: TRBV29-1; clone size: .; D gene: TRBD1; J gene: TRBJ2-7; CDR3 DNA: TGCAGCGTTGAATGGGACAGGGCCCACGAGCAGTACTTC; CDR3 protein: CSVEWDRAHEQYF
V gene: TRBV5-1; clone size: many; D gene: .; J gene: TRBJ1-2; CDR3 DNA: TGCGCCAGCAGCTTGGACCGCAACTATGGCTACACCTTC; CDR3 protein: CASSLDRNYGYTF
V gene: TRBV29-1; clone size: .; D gene: TRBD1; J gene: TRBJ1-2; CDR3 DNA: TGCAGCTCCGGGACAGGGGGCGTTAACTATGGCTACACCTTC; CDR3 protein: CSSGTGGVNYGYTF
V gene: TRBV6-2/TRBV6-3; clone size: many; D gene: .; J gene: TRBJ2-1; CDR3 DNA: TGTGCCAGTTATACTATTTACAATGAGCAGTTCTTC; CDR3 protein: CASYTIYNEQFF
V gene: TRBV9; clone size: many; D gene: TRBD1; J gene: TRBJ1-1; CDR3 DNA: TGTGCCAGCAGCGGAAACAGGGGTTTGGGCACTGAAGCTTTCTTT; CDR3 protein: CASSGNRGLGTEAFF
V gene: TRBV6-1; clone size: .; D gene: .; J gene: TRBJ2-2; CDR3 DNA: TGTGCCAGCAGTCCCGGAGAAGGGGAGCTGTTTTTT; CDR3 protein: CASSPGEGELFF
V gene: TRBV15; clone size: once; D gene: TRBD2; J gene: TRBJ2-1; CDR3 DNA: TGTGCCACCAGCAGGAGCAAGCGGGGGTCCCGTTACAATGAGCAGTTCTTC; CDR3 protein: CATSRSKRGSRYNEQFF
V gene: TRBV20-1; clone size: .; D gene: TRBD1; J gene: TRBJ1-2; CDR3 DNA: TGCAGTGCTCCTCGGACAGGGGGCTCTTTTCGCTACACCTTC; CDR3 protein: CSAPRTGGSFRYTF
V gene: TRBV11-1; clone size: many; D gene: TRBD2; J gene: TRBJ2-3; CDR3 DNA: TGTGCCAGCAGCTTGAATAGCGGGGGGCCTAGCACAGATACGCAGTATTTT; CDR3 protein: CASSLNSGGPSTDTQYF
V gene: TRBV28; clone size: many; D gene: .; J gene: TRBJ1-6; CDR3 DNA: TGTGCCAGCAGTCCAGAGGATTCACCCCTCCACTTT; CDR3 protein: CASSPEDSPLHF
V gene: TRBV7-9; clone size: many; D gene: TRBD1; J gene: TRBJ1-4; CDR3 DNA: TGTGCCAGCAGCCCCTCGACAGGGGTAACGGAAAAACTGTTTTTT; CDR3 protein: CASSPSTGVTEKLFF
V gene: TRBV7-9; clone size: .; D gene: TRBD1; J gene: TRBJ2-1; CDR3 DNA: TGTGCCAGCAGCTCCCCGAGGGACAGGGCGACCCCCTATAATGAGCAGTTCTTC; CDR3 protein: CASSSPRDRATPYNEQFF
V gene: TRBV9; clone size: many; D gene: .; J gene: TRBJ1-4; CDR3 DNA: TGTGCCAGCAGCGTAGGTGTCGGAGACTATGGTGAAAAACTGTTTTTT; CDR3 protein: CASSVGVGDYGEKLFF
V gene: TRBV6-4; clone size: many; D gene: TRBD2; J gene: TRBJ2-1; CDR3 DNA: TGTGCCAGCAGTGTGGCTAGCGGGGGGGGGAGTGAGCAGTTCTTC; CDR3 protein: CASSVASGGGSEQFF
V gene: TRBV2; clone size: .; D gene: TRBD2; J gene: TRBJ2-1; CDR3 DNA: TGTGCCAGCAGTACAAGCGGGGGGGGGTCTAATGAGCAGTTCTTC; CDR3 protein: CASSTSGGGSNEQFF
V gene: TRBV2; clone size: .; D gene: .; J gene: TRBJ1-3; CDR3 DNA: TGTGCCAGCTCACCATCGATGGGGGCCCCCTCTGGAAACACCATATATTTT; CDR3 protein: CASSPSMGAPSGNTIYF
V gene: TRBV6-4; clone size: many; D gene: .; J gene: TRBJ1-2; CDR3 DNA: TGTGCCAGCAGTGAATCGGCCTTAAACTATGGCTACACCTTC; CDR3 protein: CASSESALNYGYTF
V gene: TRBV4-2; clone size: .; D gene: TRBD2; J gene: TRBJ2-7; CDR3 DNA: TGTGCCAGCAGCCGAGGGACTAGCGGGGGGGAGCAGTACTTC; CDR3 protein: CASSRGTSGGEQYF
V gene: TRBV9; clone size: .; D gene: .; J gene: TRBJ1-2; CDR3 DNA: TGTGCCAGCAGCCAAGTAGACAGGACCGAGAACTATGGCTACACCTTC; CDR3 protein: CASSQVDRTENYGYTF
V gene: TRBV7-8; clone size: many; D gene: .; J gene: TRBJ2-1; CDR3 DNA: TGTGCCAGCAGCCGCAGGGGTGATAGCGGCCACAATGAGCAGTTCTTC; CDR3 protein: CASSRRGDSGHNEQFF
V gene: TRBV20-1; clone size: .; D gene: .; J gene: TRBJ2-2; CDR3 DNA: TGCAGTGCTAGGAACACCGGGGAGCTGTTTTTT; CDR3 protein: CSARNTGELFF
V gene: TRBV4-3; clone size: few; D gene: .; J gene: TRBJ2-2; CDR3 DNA: TGCGCCAGCAGCCAAGATCGGGCAGCCGGCGGGGAGCTGTTTTTT; CDR3 protein: CASSQDRAAGGELFF
V gene: TRBV19; clone size: many; D gene: .; J gene: TRBJ2-7; CDR3 DNA: TGTGCCAGTAGTATTAATCTCTCCTACGAGCAGTACTTC; CDR3 protein: CASSINLSYEQYF
V gene: TRBV5-1; clone size: .; D gene: .; J gene: TRBJ1-5; CDR3 DNA: TGCGCCAGCAGCTTGACGGGCGGACCCCAGCATTTT; CDR3 protein: CASSLTGGPQHF
V gene: TRBV12-3/TRBV12-4; clone size: few; D gene: .; J gene: TRBJ1-2; CDR3 DNA: TGTGCCAGCAGTTTAGTTGGACAGCTCCCTGGGGGGGGCTACACCTTC; CDR3 protein: CASSLVGQLPGGGYTF
V gene: TRBV2; clone size: many; D gene: .; J gene: TRBJ1-6; CDR3 DNA: TGTGCCACGAGTCGCGGGCCCTTAATTAATTCACCCCTCCACTTT; CDR3 protein: CATSRGPLINSPLHF
V gene: TRBV12-3/TRBV12-4; clone size: many; D gene: .; J gene: TRBJ1-2; CDR3 DNA: TGTGCCAGCAGTTTGGGGAAGGAGGGCTACACCTTC; CDR3 protein: CASSLGKEGYTF
V gene: TRBV7-6; clone size: .; D gene: .; J gene: TRBJ1-5; CDR3 DNA: TGTGCCAGCAGCCAGCAGGGCGGGGGAACCTACGAGCATTTT; CDR3 protein: CASSQQGGGTYEHF
V gene: TRBV9; clone size: .; D gene: TRBD2; J gene: TRBJ2-5; CDR3 DNA: TGTGCCAGCAGCGTAGTCGGGACTAGCGGGGAGACCCAGTACTTC; CDR3 protein: CASSVVGTSGETQYF